This TCR beta chain was identified during a study of regulatory T cells in long-lasting Graves disease. Study in general: Recently diagnosed Graves' patients had received antithyroid drugs for under 3 months.

Libraries of TCR beta came from iRepertoire HTBI primers plus Arm-PCR of CDR3 regions. TCRdb re-called the multiplex PCR reads through MiXCR, storing one row per CDR3 protein. Here the sample spans about 620,000 distinct CDR3 sequences, approximately 15% being singletons. This CDR3 contains 16 residues. Trimming cost V 4 bases and J 2 bases, with 18 bases left between them. Per germline, CDR1 LNHDA and CDR2 SQIVND (reference sequence). Time point of the sample: newly diagnosed GD, antithyroid drugs for less than 3 months. The TCR library used RNA extracted from PBMCs. The data also belong to a second study, concerning T cells in Graves' hyperthyroidism and ophthalmopathy. Per that paper: First-round RT-PCR with HTBI primers amplified the TCR CDR3 region.

Sequences were derived from peripheral blood mononuclear cells (PBMCs), sampled at new diagnosis, from a patient treated with antithyroid drugs. This receptor was taken from a woman aged 30 to 39 with Graves disease. The V call is TRBV19, the J call TRBJ2-7; TRBD2 is a possible D gene (6 bases). In nucleotides, the CDR3 is TGTGCCAGTAGTAGGGCGGGCGGGACGAGTCCCTACGAGCAGTACTTC. Amino acids: CASSRAGGTSPYEQYF.